This T cell receptor (beta chain) was documented in a study of shared clonotypes between healthy human individuals (dated by TCRdb to the early 2020s). At the level of the whole study: The cohort included three men and a couple of women between 18 and 49 years of age. Different laboratories and diverse techniques were used to prepare libraries and sequence TCR repertoires, to increase sequencing depth and limit assay-specific biases. Per donor, leukapheresis produced somewhere between about 0.94 and 9 billion PBMCs. To estimate repertoire size and how much clonotype sharing occurs between individuals, the study deeply sequenced the blood TCR repertoires of five healthy adults. For each donor, CD4 naive and CD4 memory were each run on three plates, CD8 naive on two plates, and CD8 memory on one plate. Broad study findings and their caveats: Because the study included only a small number of donors, the genetic and exposure-history diversity represented was limited. Higher generation probabilities were observed for clonotypes shared by all four sorted-subset donors than for non-shared clonotypes. Even with the large sequencing depth, rarefaction of the sorted-subset datasets indicated that sequencing was incomplete. Sampling was limited to blood, and TCR repertoires in tissue likely differ from TCR repertoires in blood. Pairwise subsampling led to the expectation that sequencing depth would affect the degree of clonotype sharing among donors. Estimated clonotype richness was generally larger for naive than for memory subsets. When several donors were compared, the shared fraction of clonotypes was roughly 4.8% for naive CD4, around 3.5% for naive CD8, roughly 2.5% for memory CD4, and around 0.4% for memory CD8.

This clone was seen many times. The antigen this receptor binds is unknown. Qualities for individual bases were not recorded, and no much larger clone is one base off. Donors were healthy HIV-negative adults with no recently reported acute infections or vaccinations. All donors were Caucasian adults living in Nashville, Tennessee, USA. CD4+ T cells were enriched by magnetic negative selection, after which naive cells were positively selected on CD45RA and the negative fraction was taken as the memory subset. Blood was obtained by leukapheresis, after which PBMCs were separated by Ficoll-Histopaque density gradient centrifugation and cryopreserved in liquid nitrogen vapor phase. Purity and quantity of every magnetically sorted T cell population were checked by analytical flow cytometry. Genomic DNA was isolated from each sorted fraction and quantified by UV absorbance on a Nanodrop 2000c. Including cysteine and phenylalanine, the CDR3 has 15 amino acids. CDR3 DNA only is kept here, 45 bases in frame from base 1. V is pruned by 3 bases and J by 5 bases, leaving 9 bases of the junction without a gene match. CDR1 and CDR2 were assigned from the germline V gene (reference sequence) as SGHNT and YYREEE.

Using the deep immunoSEQ assay, TCR CDR3 regions were amplified from genomic DNA by multiplex PCR. For each cell subset, the extracted genomic DNA was distributed evenly across all wells of several immunoSEQ 96-well plates, and each plate served as one replicate. For sorted subsets, around 0.2 ug of genomic DNA, equivalent to around 29,000 T cell genomes, went into each replicate PCR. The purified libraries were quantified using a Qubit 3.0 fluorometer, sized with a Bioanalyzer 2100, and then quantified again using the KAPA Library Quantification kit. Every immunoSEQ 96-well plate was sequenced on a dedicated single-read 150-cycle Illumina NextSeq 550 flow cell. Per the authors' processing: Because only junctional sequences without quality scores were contained in the immunoSEQ output, filtering matching that applied to full-length reads could not be performed. To assign V/J genes and CDR3, sequences were annotated against IMGT germline references using PyIR, a Python wrapper for IgBLAST v1.9. Any read was removed if the V/J assignment was weak (E-value above 1e-6), the CDR3 was missing, or the read contained stop codons, out-of-frame junctions, or ambiguous translated residues. V3J clonotypes were defined as sequences sharing an identical inferred V gene, J gene, and CDR3 amino acid sequence. Percentage overlap between repertoires was calculated by dividing the number of shared unique clonotypes by the size of the smaller repertoire. RTK rarefaction, the Chao1 estimator, and Recon v2.1 estimates of unobserved clonotypes were used to assess repertoire richness. OLGA was used to compute generation probabilities for all TCRbeta clonotypes that the gDNA method yielded from a handful of donors. TCRdb limited this immuneACCESS table to in-frame rearrangements with V and J called. A share of clones is missing; checked studies link under half to unresolved V genes, and the rest is unexplained. Clonal size and the V and J genes are those of that table, whereas D and trimming came from the DNA. The sample data list approximately 640,000 clones, and around 72% of these were observed just once. 1.8% of the sample lies in the top ten.

Sequencing was performed on memory CD4+ T cells sorted from blood. Per the publication, the cell subset or site label means: CD45RA-negative fraction. The TCR sequence derives from a woman under 40 in good health. The chain was built from TRBV5-4 and TRBJ2-5, with 8 bases aligning to TRBD2. At the DNA level, the sequence is TGTGCCAGCAGCTGGGCAAGCGGGAGCAAGGAGACCCAGTACTTC. Its protein is CASSWASGSKETQYF.